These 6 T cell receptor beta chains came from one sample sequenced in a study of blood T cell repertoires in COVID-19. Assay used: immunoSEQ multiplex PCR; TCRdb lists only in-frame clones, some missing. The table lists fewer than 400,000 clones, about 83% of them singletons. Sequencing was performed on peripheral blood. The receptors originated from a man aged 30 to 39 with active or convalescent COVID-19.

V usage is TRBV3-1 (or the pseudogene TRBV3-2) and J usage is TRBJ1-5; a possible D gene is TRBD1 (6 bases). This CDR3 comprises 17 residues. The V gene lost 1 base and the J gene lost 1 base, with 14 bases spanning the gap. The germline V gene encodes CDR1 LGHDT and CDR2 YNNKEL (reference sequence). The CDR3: CASSQGPTGLSNQPQHF. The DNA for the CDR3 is TGTGCCAGCAGCCAAGGCCCTACAGGGCTAAGCAATCAGCCCCAGCATTTT.

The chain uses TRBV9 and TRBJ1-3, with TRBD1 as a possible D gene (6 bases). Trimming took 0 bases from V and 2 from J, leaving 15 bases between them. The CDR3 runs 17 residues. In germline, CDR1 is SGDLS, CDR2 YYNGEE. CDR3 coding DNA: TGTGCCAGCAGCGTAGGAGGGGGTCGACACACTGGAAACACCATATATTTT. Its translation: CASSVGGGRHTGNTIYF.

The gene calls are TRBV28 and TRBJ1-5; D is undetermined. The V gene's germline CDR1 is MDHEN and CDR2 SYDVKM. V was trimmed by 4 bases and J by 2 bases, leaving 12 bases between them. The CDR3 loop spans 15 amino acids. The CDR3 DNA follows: TGTGCCAGCAGTTCTCCACGTGCGGGCAATCAGCCCCAGCATTTT. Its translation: CASSSPRAGNQPQHF. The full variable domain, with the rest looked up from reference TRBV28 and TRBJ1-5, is DVKVTQSSRYLVKRTGEKVFLECVQDMDHENMFWYRQDPGLGLRLIYFSYDVKMKEKGDIPEGYSVSREKKERFSLILESASTNQTSMYLCASSSPRAGNQPQHFGDGTRLSIL.

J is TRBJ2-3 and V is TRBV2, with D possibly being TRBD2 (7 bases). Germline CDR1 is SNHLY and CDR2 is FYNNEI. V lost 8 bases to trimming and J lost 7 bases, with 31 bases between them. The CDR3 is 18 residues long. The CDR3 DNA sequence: TGTGCCAGCCGTAGGGGATTGAGGGGCGGGGGCCCAGCGAATACGCAGTATTTT. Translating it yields CASRRGLRGGGPANTQYF.

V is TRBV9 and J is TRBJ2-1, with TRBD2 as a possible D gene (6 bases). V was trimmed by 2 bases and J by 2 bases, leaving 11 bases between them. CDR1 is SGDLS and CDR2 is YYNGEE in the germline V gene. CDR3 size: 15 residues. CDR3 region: CASSVSGGPYNEQFF. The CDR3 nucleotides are TGTGCCAGCAGCGTGTCCGGGGGACCCTACAATGAGCAGTTCTTC.

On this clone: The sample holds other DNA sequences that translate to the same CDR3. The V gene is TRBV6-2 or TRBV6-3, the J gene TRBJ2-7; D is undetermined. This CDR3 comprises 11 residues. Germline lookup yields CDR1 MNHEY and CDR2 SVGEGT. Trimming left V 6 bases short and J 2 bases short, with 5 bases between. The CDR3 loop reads CASSATYEQYF. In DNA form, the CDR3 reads TGTGCCAGCAGCGCGACCTACGAGCAGTACTTC.